These 9 T cell receptor beta chains originate from one sample sequenced in a study of cytomegalovirus exposure and HLA in healthy donors. With 60 Vbeta and 13 Jbeta primers, the PCR was carried out. The method was immunoSEQ multiplex PCR; TCRdb's version includes in-frame clones alone and lacks a portion of them. The sample yields under 200,000 clones, about 65% seen once. The sample taken for sequencing was PBMCs. Receptors originate from a woman aged 18-29 years in good health and CMV-seropositive.

The V and J genes are TRBV9 and TRBJ2-1; perhaps TRBD1 as D (5 bases). CDR3 length: 14 amino acids. V lost 4 bases, J lost 5 bases, and 13 bases lay in between. The germline V gene encodes CDR1 SGDLS and CDR2 YYNGEE. The CDR3, as DNA: TGTGCCAGCAGCCCAAAGGGGCGAAACAATGAGCAGTTCTTC. It codes for CASSPKGRNNEQFF.

The J gene is TRBJ2-3, the V gene TRBV27; TRBD1 matches at 10 bases. CDR1 MNHEY and CDR2 SMNVEV come from the germline V gene (reference sequence). CDR3 size: 18 residues. The V segment lost 4 bases and the J segment 6 bases; nucleotides outside the gene matches: 16. The chain's CDR3 is CASSSYQAGTGVLDTQYF. DNA for the CDR3: TGTGCCAGCAGTTCATATCAGGCCGGGACAGGGGTTTTGGATACGCAGTATTTT.

This clone showed up just once. V gene TRBV5-6 combines with J gene TRBJ2-5; D ambiguous. The CDR3 spans 15 residues. The germline V and J ends were trimmed by 2 bases and 7 bases, with 18 bases remaining between them. Germline lookup yields CDR1 SGHDT and CDR2 YYEEEE. CDR3 sequence (DNA): TGTGCCAGCAGCTTCAACAGTGCGACATATGCGACCCAGTACTTC. Amino acid sequence: CASSFNSATYATQYF.

The CDR3, as DNA: TGCGCCAGCGGCAGTACGGGACAGGGGAAAGAGACCCAGTACTTC. Residues: CASGSTGQGKETQYF. The chain joins TRBV5-1 to TRBJ2-5, with TRBD1 matching 10 bases. Trimming at V came to 7 bases and at J to 3 bases, leaving 9 bases not matched to a gene. This CDR3 is built from 15 residues. Germline CDR1 and CDR2: SGHRS and YFSETQ.

This clone was seen only once. This rearrangement joins TRBV7-9 to TRBJ2-3, with D perhaps TRBD1 (5 bases). The CDR3 has 15 amino acids. V was cut by 8 bases and J by 2 bases, with 17 bases left in between. The germline V gene encodes CDR1 SEHNR and CDR2 FQNEAQ (reference sequence). CDR3 sequence: CASGVKTGFTDTQYF. The CDR3 DNA is TGTGCCAGCGGCGTAAAAACAGGATTCACAGATACGCAGTATTTT.

This chain connects TRBV5-1 to TRBJ2-5, with D unclear. The CDR3 totals 13 residues. Germline CDR1 and CDR2: SGHRS and YFSETQ. Deletions cut 5 bases from V and 2 bases from J, with 10 bases between. CDR3 sequence: CASRRSLQETQYF. CDR3 coding DNA: TGCGCCAGCAGACGGTCCTTACAAGAGACCCAGTACTTC.

This clone was observed a few times. The genes are TRBV9 and TRBJ1-3; D uncertain. The CDR3 is 19 residues long. Germline assignment: CDR1 SGDLS and CDR2 YYNGEE. V gave up 0 bases and J gave up 0 bases, with 19 bases separating them. Here the CDR3 reads CASSVEGIISEGSGNTIYF. In DNA form, the CDR3 reads TGTGCCAGCAGCGTAGAGGGCATAATTTCGGAGGGCTCTGGAAACACCATATATTTT.

V is TRBV11-1 and J is TRBJ1-1; D is undetermined. The CDR3 is 16 residues long. Trimming took 5 bases from V and 11 from J, leaving 27 bases between them. Germline V CDR1 and CDR2: SGHAT, FQDESV (reference sequence). CDR3 in amino acids: CASSRLGEGGNCAAFF. The CDR3 bases are TGTGCCAGCAGCCGACTTGGGGAGGGAGGTAACTGTGCGGCTTTCTTT.

The rearrangement links TRBV27 to TRBJ2-6; TRBD2 agrees at 7 bases. The CDR3 extends over 16 amino acids. The V gene's germline CDR1 is MNHEY and CDR2 SMNVEV (reference sequence). Trimming at V came to 5 bases and at J to 3 bases, leaving 7 bases not matched to a gene. This CDR3 reads CASSLTREGGANVLTF. CDR3 nucleotides: TGTGCCAGCAGTCTAACCAGGGAGGGTGGGGCCAACGTCCTGACTTTC.